The 28 T cell receptor beta chains below all came from one sample that was sequenced in a study of technical replicates of blood from several donors. Some clones are missing from TCRdb's copy, which holds only in-frame ones; the method was immunoSEQ multiplex PCR. The profile shows about 53,000 clones, 86% of them singletons. Sequencing was done on a sample of PBMCs. These receptors were obtained from a human donor in good health. Some clones in this sample may be carry-over from other donors' samples.

This chain links TRBV19 with TRBJ2-3, with 10 bases aligning to TRBD2. From germline, CDR1 is LNHDA and CDR2 SQIVND (reference sequence). V was clipped by 6 bases and J by 0 bases; unmatched bases: 9. The CDR3 has 17 residues. CDR3 sequence reads: CASSRRTSGTSTDTQYF. CDR3 in DNA: TGTGCCAGTAGCCGACGGACTAGCGGCACTAGCACAGATACGCAGTATTTT.

The rearrangement uses TRBV12-2 and TRBJ2-2; the tabulated D call, TRBD1, remains unverified against the DNA. TRBV12-2 is a documented pseudogene. CDR3 length: 14 residues. Written as DNA, the CDR3 is TGTGCAAGTCGCAAACAGGGGCGGATCGGGGAGCTGTTTTTT. This sequence encodes CASRKQGRIGELFF.

This clone showed up just once. The CDR3: CASSQEYRGTQYF. CDR3 DNA: TGCGCCAGCAGCCAAGAGTACAGGGGGACCCAGTACTTC. The V call is TRBV4-3, the J call TRBJ2-5; 7 positions agree with TRBD1. The junction had 2 bases not matched to a gene; V was cut back by 0 bases and J by 7 bases. The CDR3 totals 13 residues. Germline V lookup: CDR1 LGHNA, CDR2 YSLEER.

J is TRBJ1-2 and V is TRBV7-9, with a possible D match to TRBD1 (6 bases). The CDR3 totals 15 residues. Germline-derived CDR1 and CDR2 are SEHNR and FQNEAQ (reference sequence). The V end was cut by 5 bases, the J end by 1 base, with 14 bases between. The chain's CDR3 is CASSPWTASNYGYTF. Here the CDR3 DNA reads TGTGCCAGCAGCCCTTGGACAGCGAGTAACTATGGCTACACCTTC.

J is TRBJ2-1 and V is TRBV6-6; 11 bases match TRBD2. Germline V CDR1 and CDR2: MNHNY, SVGAGI (reference sequence). This CDR3 has 15 amino acids. V lost 6 bases, J lost 3 bases, and 4 bases stayed unmatched. CDR3 coding DNA: TGTGCCAGCAGCCCCGGGACTAGCGGCTACAATGAGCAGTTCTTC. As protein: CASSPGTSGYNEQFF.

V is TRBV5-4 and J is TRBJ2-7, with 8 bases that match TRBD1. After removal of 4 bases from V and 2 bases from J, the junction contained 5 bases not matched to a gene. Germline CDR1 and CDR2: SGHNT and YYREEE (reference sequence). CDR3 length: 14 residues. The chain's CDR3 is CASSEGQAPYEQYF. The CDR3 nucleotides are TGTGCCAGCAGCGAGGGACAGGCCCCCTACGAGCAGTACTTC. The full variable domain, in which reference TRBV5-4 and TRBJ2-7 provide the parts outside the CDR3, is ETGVTQSPTHLIKTRGQQVTLRCSSQSGHNTVSWYQQALGQGPQFIFQYYREEENGRGNFPPRFSGLQFPNYSSELNVNALELDDSALYLCASSEGQAPYEQYFGPGTRLTVT.

The chain is built from TRBV7-8 and TRBJ2-2; D gene ambiguous. Deletions cut 5 bases from V and 7 bases from J, with 11 bases between. CDR3 length equals 13 residues. Germline CDR1 is SGHVS and CDR2 is FQNEAQ. CDR3 bases: TGTGCCAGCAGCCCTAGGCAGTACGGGGAGCTGTTTTTT. It is translated as CASSPRQYGELFF. Combining the CDR3 with reference TRBV7-8 and TRBJ2-2 gives the whole variable domain GAGVSQSPRYKVAKRGQDVALRCDPISGHVSLFWYQQALGQGPEFLTYFQNEAQLDKSGLPSDRFFAERPEGSVSTLKIQRTQQEDSAVYLCASSPRQYGELFFGEGSRLTVL.

This chain links TRBV6-1 with TRBJ1-1; 8 bases agree with TRBD1. Trimming cost V 8 bases and J 4 bases; bases outside gene matches: 3. Germline CDR1 reads MNHNS; CDR2 reads SASEGT. CDR3 size: 12 residues. CDR3 residues: CASAQGATEAFF. The CDR3 DNA is TGTGCCAGCGCTCAGGGGGCCACTGAAGCTTTCTTT.

This clone appeared once. CDR3 DNA sequence: TGTGCCAGCAGCTTGAACGGGGGGGCTTTGGGCGAGCAGTTCTTC. Protein sequence: CASSLNGGALGEQFF. V is TRBV7-3 and J is TRBJ2-1; 8 bases are a match to TRBD2. The CDR3 has 15 amino acids. V was clipped by 3 bases and J by 10 bases; unmatched bases: 11. Germline V lookup: CDR1 SGHTA, CDR2 FQGTGA. Combining the CDR3 with reference TRBV7-3 and TRBJ2-1 gives the whole variable domain GAGVSQTPSNKVTEKGKYVELRCDPISGHTALYWYRQSLGQGPEFLIYFQGTGAADDSGLPNDRFFAVRPEGSVSTLKIQRTERGDSAVYLCASSLNGGALGEQFFGPGTRLTVL.

This rearrangement joins TRBV10-3 to TRBJ1-3; the D gene is possibly TRBD1 (5 bases). The length of the CDR3 is 15 residues. Germline CDR1 reads ENHRY; CDR2 reads SYGVKD. Trimming pared 6 bases from V and 0 bases from J, leaving 12 bases between. In nucleotides, the CDR3 is TGTGCCATCAGGGCGCAGGGCTCCTCTGGAAACACCATATATTTT. It specifies CAIRAQGSSGNTIYF.

The chain carries TRBV25-1 and TRBJ1-2; 8 nucleotides align to TRBD1. CDR1 is MGHDK and CDR2 is SYGVNS in the germline V gene. V gave up 3 bases and J gave up 1 base; unmatched junction bases: 1. The CDR3 sequence is 14 residues long. As DNA, the CDR3 is TGTGCCAGCAGTGACGGACAGGGTAACTATGGCTACACCTTC. As protein: CASSDGQGNYGYTF.

The chain joins TRBV6-1 to TRBJ2-4; D is undetermined. CDR3 length: 12 residues. V gave up 4 bases and J gave up 7 bases, with 8 bases separating them. CDR1 and CDR2 (germline): MNHNS, SASEGT. The CDR3 sequence is CASSGQQNIQYF. The DNA of the CDR3 is TGTGCCAGCAGTGGACAACAGAACATTCAGTACTTC.

The chain combines TRBV6-5 with TRBJ2-1; TRBD2 matches 10 bases. Unmatched junction bases numbered 8, after V lost 4 bases and J lost 8 bases. Germline values: CDR1 MNHEY, CDR2 SVGAGI. The CDR3 has 15 residues. CDR3 bases: TGTGCCAGCAGTTCCTCTAGCGGGGGAGTCGATGAGCAGTTCTTC. It translates to CASSSSSGGVDEQFF.

The chain uses TRBV7-2 and TRBJ2-5, with 7 bases matching TRBD1. V was pared by 5 bases and J by 3 bases, with 9 bases of the junction left unmatched. The CDR3 totals 15 residues. CDR1 is SGHTA and CDR2 is FQGNSA in the germline V gene. CDR3 bases: TGTGCCAGCAGCCGGGACAGCCATCGAGAAGAGACCCAGTACTTC. This gives the protein CASSRDSHREETQYF.

In its sample, this clone was seen many times. The chain has TRBV11-2 and TRBJ2-1, with 13 bases identical to TRBD2. The CDR3 contains 15 residues. Looked up from germline, CDR1 is SGHAT and CDR2 is FQNNGV. Trimming cost V 1 base and J 8 bases; bases outside gene matches: 2. DNA of the CDR3: TGTGCCAGCAGCTTAGGGACTAGCGGGAGAGATGAGCAGTTCTTC. Its protein is CASSLGTSGRDEQFF.

This clone has more than one count but fewer than ten. This chain links TRBV4-3 with TRBJ2-7; D possibly corresponds to TRBD1 (5 bases). The CDR3 loop spans 14 amino acids. Germline V gives CDR1 LGHNA, CDR2 YSLEER. Trimming left V 3 bases short and J 5 bases short, with 14 bases between. The CDR3 coding sequence is TGCGCCAGCAGCCAGGGGATGCAGGGCCACGAGCAGTACTTC. This translates into CASSQGMQGHEQYF.

V usage is TRBV7-9 and J usage is TRBJ1-6, with D possibly matching TRBD1 (6 bases). The CDR3 loop spans 15 amino acids. Trimming removed 4 bases from V and 6 bases from J, with 13 bases in between. The germline V gene has CDR1 SEHNR and CDR2 FQNEAQ (reference sequence). The CDR3 DNA reads TGTGCCAGCAGCTCGGGGGGCAGAACTAATTCACCCCTCCACTTT. Residues: CASSSGGRTNSPLHF.

This clone is classed as medium-sized (0.01 to 0.1%). The V gene is TRBV5-1, the J gene TRBJ2-3, with D possibly being TRBD2 (6 bases). V shed 4 bases and J shed 2 bases, with 11 bases lying between them. Germline values: CDR1 SGHRS, CDR2 YFSETQ. This CDR3 spans 14 amino acids. CDR3 sequence: CASSPEGSTDTQYF. CDR3 coding DNA: TGCGCCAGCAGCCCGGAGGGCTCCACAGATACGCAGTATTTT.

This clone was seen more than once but under ten times. This chain connects TRBV5-8 to TRBJ1-5; TRBD1 agrees at 7 bases. Germline V lookup: CDR1 SGHTS, CDR2 YDEGEE. The CDR3 loop spans 16 amino acids. The V gene end was trimmed by 4 bases and the J gene end by 4 bases; junction bases not matched to a gene: 11. In nucleotides, the CDR3 is TGTGCCAGCAGCGTGGTGAGAGGGGGCCTAAATCAGCCCCAGCATTTT. Translated, it gives CASSVVRGGLNQPQHF.

The V call is TRBV27, the J call TRBJ2-3; no clear D. The CDR3 sequence is 14 residues long. V lost 6 bases and J 6 bases, leaving 16 bases between the germline ends. Per germline, CDR1 MNHEY and CDR2 SMNVEV (reference sequence). CDR3 nucleotide sequence: TGTGCCAGCAGAGAGATTGGGTTGCGGGATACGCAGTATTTT. Its protein is CASREIGLRDTQYF.

The V gene is TRBV5-1, the J gene TRBJ2-7; possible D gene TRBD1, 6 bases. V was cut by 2 bases and J by 0 bases, with 9 bases left in between. Germline V CDR1 and CDR2: SGHRS, YFSETQ. The CDR3 runs to 14 residues. CDR3 in DNA: TGCGCCAGCAGCTTCCAGGACAGCTCCTACGAGCAGTACTTC. Encoded protein: CASSFQDSSYEQYF.

This clone occurred once. This chain links TRBV18 with TRBJ2-2; 7 positions match TRBD1. CDR3 length: 17 amino acids. Per the germline V gene, CDR1 is KGHSH and CDR2 is LQKENI. J lost 1 base, V lost 6 bases, and 11 bases had no gene match. As DNA, the CDR3 is TGTGCCAGCTCTCCCCCGGGACAGAAATGGAACACCGGGGAGCTGTTTTTT. Residues: CASSPPGQKWNTGELFF.

This chain joins TRBV11-3 and TRBJ1-6; no clear D gene. CDR1 and CDR2 (germline): SGHNT, YENEEA. The CDR3 covers 13 residues. V gave up 5 bases and J gave up 8 bases, with 10 bases separating them. CDR3 nucleotide sequence: TGTGCCAGCAGCGTGAACAGTGATTCACCCCTCCACTTT. This translates into CASSVNSDSPLHF. Variable domain in full (rest from reference TRBV11-3 and TRBJ1-6): EAGVVQSPRYKIIEKKQPVAFWCNPISGHNTLYWYLQNLGQGPELLIRYENEEAVDDSQLPKDRFSAERLKGVDSTLKIQPAELGDSAVYLCASSVNSDSPLHFGNGTRLTVT.

In DNA form, the CDR3 reads TGTGCCAGTAGGCGGAGCTCCTATAATTCACCCCTCCACTTT. Translating it yields CASRRSSYNSPLHF. The V call is TRBV19, the J call TRBJ1-6; no definite D call. Germline values: CDR1 LNHDA, CDR2 SQIVND (reference sequence). The CDR3 totals 14 residues. The V end was cut by 6 bases, the J end by 0 bases, with 6 bases between.

This rearrangement joins TRBV5-1 to TRBJ1-4, with D perhaps matching TRBD1 (5 bases). The CDR3 spans 14 residues. Germline CDR1 SGHRS, CDR2 YFSETQ. V shed 0 bases and J shed 5 bases, with 8 bases lying between them. In nucleotides, the CDR3 is TGCGCCAGCAGCTTGGAGGGGTCGAATGAAAAACTGTTTTTT. Translation: CASSLEGSNEKLFF.

J is TRBJ1-1 and V is TRBV27; D perhaps matches TRBD1 (6 bases). The V end was cut by 5 bases, the J end by 3 bases, with 13 bases between. Per germline, CDR1 MNHEY and CDR2 SMNVEV (reference sequence). The CDR3 consists of 14 residues. The CDR3 sequence is CASSPLQGHTEAFF. CDR3 nucleotide sequence: TGTGCCAGCAGTCCACTACAGGGTCACACTGAAGCTTTCTTT.

This clone is a singleton in its sample. V gene TRBV5-4 combines with J gene TRBJ2-7; perhaps TRBD2 as D (5 bases). The CDR3 loop spans 13 amino acids. Germline values: CDR1 SGHNT, CDR2 YYREEE (reference sequence). The V gene lost 0 bases and the J gene lost 2 bases, with 6 bases spanning the gap. Here the CDR3 reads CASSLDGTYEQYF. In DNA form, the CDR3 reads TGTGCCAGCAGCTTGGACGGGACCTACGAGCAGTACTTC.

The chain employs TRBV6-4 and TRBJ2-4; maybe TRBD1 (6 bases). The germline gives CDR1 MRHNA, CDR2 SNTAGT. Trimming cost V 1 base and J 16 bases, with 8 bases left between them. The length of the CDR3 is 10 residues. Here the CDR3 DNA reads TGTGCCAGCAGTGACTGGACAGCATACTTC. Encoded protein: CASSDWTAYF.